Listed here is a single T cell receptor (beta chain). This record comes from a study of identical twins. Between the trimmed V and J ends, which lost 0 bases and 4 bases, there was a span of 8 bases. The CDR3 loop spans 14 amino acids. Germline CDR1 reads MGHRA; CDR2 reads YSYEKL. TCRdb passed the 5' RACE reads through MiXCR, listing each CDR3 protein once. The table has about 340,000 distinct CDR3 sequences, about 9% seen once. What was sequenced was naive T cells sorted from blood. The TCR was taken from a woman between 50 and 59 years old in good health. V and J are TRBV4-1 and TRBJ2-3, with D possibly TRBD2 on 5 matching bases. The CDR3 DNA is TGCGCCAGCAGCCAAGAAAGGAGGTCAGATACGCAGTATTTT. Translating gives CASSQERRSDTQYF.